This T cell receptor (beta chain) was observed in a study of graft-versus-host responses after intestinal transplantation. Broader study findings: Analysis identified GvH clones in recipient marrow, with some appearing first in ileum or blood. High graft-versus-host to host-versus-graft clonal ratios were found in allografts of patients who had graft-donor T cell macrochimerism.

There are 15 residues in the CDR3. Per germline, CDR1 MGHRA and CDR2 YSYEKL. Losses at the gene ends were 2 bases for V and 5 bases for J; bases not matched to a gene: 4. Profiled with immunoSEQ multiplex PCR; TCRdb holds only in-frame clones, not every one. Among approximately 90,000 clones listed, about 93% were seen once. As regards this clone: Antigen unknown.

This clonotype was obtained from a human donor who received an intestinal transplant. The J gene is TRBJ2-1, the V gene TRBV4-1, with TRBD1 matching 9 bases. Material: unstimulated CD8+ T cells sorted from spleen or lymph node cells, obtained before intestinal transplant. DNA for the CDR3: TGCGCCAGCAGCCAAATCGGGACAGGGAACAATGAGCAGTTCTTC. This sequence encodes CASSQIGTGNNEQFF.